What follows are 25 T cell receptor beta chains derived from one specimen sequenced in a study of cytomegalovirus exposure and HLA in healthy donors (dated by TCRdb to 2016 to 2017). Libraries were constructed by the immunoSEQ multiplex PCR assay. The multiplex PCR relied on a mix of 60 forward primers for TCR Vbeta segments and 13 reverse primers for TCR Jbeta segments. In TCRdb, the immuneACCESS table is reduced to in-frame sequences with V and J assigned. These tables do not hold every clone; where another copy was compared, an unresolved V gene accounts for under half, and the others remain unexplained. The sample contains about 120,000 clones, over 60% of them found a single time. The ten most abundant clones make up 2.5% to 3.5% of the sample. Sequencing used PBMCs. These receptors originate from a woman aged 18-35 years in good health and CMV-seropositive.

The chain couples TRBV11-3 to TRBJ2-5; weak D call: TRBD1 (5 bases). Germline values: CDR1 SGHNT, CDR2 YENEEA. Trimming shortened V by 2 bases and J by 4 bases, and 8 bases separated the two germline ends. CDR3 length: 13 amino acids. The CDR3 sequence is CASSLNQGETQYF. In DNA form, the CDR3 reads TGTGCCAGCAGCTTAAATCAGGGAGAGACCCAGTACTTC.

V is TRBV4-1 and J is TRBJ2-2; possibly TRBD2 for D (6 bases). Between the trimmed V and J ends, which lost 4 bases and 5 bases, there was a span of 17 bases. CDR1 is MGHRA, CDR2 YSYEKL, per germline. CDR3 length equals 16 residues. CDR3 bases: TGCGCCAGCAGCCGCCCGACTAGACGTCAGACCGGGGAGCTGTTTTTT. Its protein is CASSRPTRRQTGELFF.

This clone was picked up one time. The chain combines TRBV10-3 with TRBJ1-4; no clear D gene. CDR3 length: 14 residues. Trimming stripped 6 bases from V and 0 bases from J, with 8 bases between. Germline V gives CDR1 ENHRY, CDR2 SYGVKD. CDR3: CAIRTRATNEKLFF. The CDR3 coding sequence is TGTGCCATCAGGACACGCGCAACTAATGAAAAACTGTTTTTT.

This chain connects TRBV5-6 to TRBJ2-5; 7 nucleotides line up with TRBD1. CDR1 is SGHDT and CDR2 is YYEEEE in the germline V gene. This CDR3 has 13 residues. Trimming cost V 2 bases and J 5 bases; bases outside gene matches: 3. The DNA of the CDR3 is TGTGCCAGCAGCTTCAACAGGGGTGAGACCCAGTACTTC. Protein product: CASSFNRGETQYF.

Turning to this clone: Other DNA sequences in the same sample also yield this CDR3. This chain uses TRBV7-9 with TRBJ1-1; 11 nucleotides line up with TRBD1. CDR1 and CDR2 (germline): SEHNR, FQNEAQ (reference sequence). The CDR3 has 15 amino acids. Trimming cost V 0 bases and J 4 bases; bases outside gene matches: 1. In nucleotides, the CDR3 is TGTGCCAGCAGCTTAGCCGGGACAGGGGGCACTGAAGCTTTCTTT. Protein product: CASSLAGTGGTEAFF. The whole variable domain, remainder taken from reference TRBV7-9 and TRBJ1-1, is DTGVSQNPRHKITKRGQNVTFRCDPISEHNRLYWYRQTLGQGPEFLTYFQNEAQLEKSRLLSDRFSAERPKGSFSTLEIQRTEQGDSAMYLCASSLAGTGGTEAFFGQGTRLTVV.

The chain has TRBV10-1 and TRBJ2-1, with D tentatively TRBD2 (5 bases). Germline CDR1 is WNHNN and CDR2 is SYGVQD (reference sequence). The CDR3 is 14 amino acids. V was cut by 8 bases and J by 2 bases, with 13 bases left in between. CDR3 coding DNA: TGCGCCAGCCCGGGGTGGCTAACCTACAATGAGCAGTTCTTC. Translating gives CASPGWLTYNEQFF.

About this clone: One end of the junction is discordant with germline, which a read error may explain. The chain carries TRBV25-1 and TRBJ1-4, with D maybe TRBD1 (5 bases). CDR3 size: 17 residues. Germline loops: CDR1 MGHDK, CDR2 SYGVNS. The CDR3 spells CDSSESRQRTTNEKLFF. The CDR3 coding sequence is TGTGACAGCAGTGAATCGAGACAGCGCACAACTAATGAAAAACTGTTTTTT.

V usage is TRBV30 and J usage is TRBJ2-7; perhaps TRBD2 as D (6 bases). This CDR3 is built from 14 residues. Germline CDR1 and CDR2: GTSNPN and SVGIG (reference sequence). Trimming left V 2 bases short and J 5 bases short, with 16 bases between. CDR3 loop: CAWSRRRERHEQYF. For the CDR3, the DNA is TGTGCCTGGAGTCGTAGACGGGAGAGGCACGAGCAGTACTTC.

The rearrangement links TRBV18 to TRBJ1-1; no clear D. The germline gives CDR1 KGHSH, CDR2 LQKENI. This CDR3 is built from 14 residues. With 3 bases removed from V and 3 bases from J, the gap between germline ends came to 11 bases. The CDR3 nucleotides are TGTGCCAGCTCACCCTCTAAGTTGGACACTGAAGCTTTCTTT. Protein: CASSPSKLDTEAFF.

The V gene is TRBV18, the J gene TRBJ1-2; D not certain. V lost 3 bases to trimming and J lost 3 bases, with 20 bases between them. Germline V CDR1 and CDR2: KGHSH, LQKENI. This CDR3 has 17 residues. The CDR3 DNA is TGTGCCAGCTCACCCAAGACGACTGCCGTGGGAGACTATGGCTACACCTTC. Translation: CASSPKTTAVGDYGYTF. Variable domain in full (rest from reference TRBV18 and TRBJ1-2): NAGVMQNPRHLVRRRGQEARLRCSPMKGHSHVYWYRQLPEEGLKFMVYLQKENIIDESGMPKERFSAEFPKEGPSILRIQQVVRGDSAAYFCASSPKTTAVGDYGYTFGSGTRLTVV.

The J gene is TRBJ1-2, the V gene TRBV9; 8 bases align to TRBD1. Unmatched junction bases numbered 5, after V lost 0 bases and J lost 4 bases. This CDR3 has 15 residues. CDR1 is SGDLS, CDR2 YYNGEE, per germline. The CDR3 DNA reads TGTGCCAGCAGCGTAGACAGGGGGAACTTCTATGGCTACACCTTC. Translation: CASSVDRGNFYGYTF.

The chain couples TRBV28 to TRBJ2-7; TRBD2 agrees at 7 bases. Trimming took 6 bases from V and 9 from J; bases not matched to a gene: 8. Germline-derived CDR1 and CDR2 are MDHEN and SYDVKM. The CDR3 is 12 amino acids. The CDR3 sequence: CASSLPSGGQYF. The CDR3 DNA is TGTGCCAGCAGCTTACCCTCGGGGGGGCAGTACTTC.

J is TRBJ1-1 and V is TRBV11-2, with D possibly TRBD1 on 6 matching bases. Germline CDR1 is SGHAT and CDR2 is FQNNGV. The CDR3 covers 16 residues. Trimming removed 5 bases at V and 3 bases at J, with 19 bases between. CDR3 in DNA: TGTGCCAGCAGCCCAGGGGTCGGGGGGATAGACACTGAAGCTTTCTTT. Its protein is CASSPGVGGIDTEAFF.

The chain is built from TRBV5-1 and TRBJ2-3, with 8 bases matching TRBD1. Germline CDR1 and CDR2: SGHRS and YFSETQ. CDR3 length: 15 amino acids. V shed 0 bases, J shed 4 bases, and the junction held 4 bases outside the gene matches. The CDR3 sequence is CASSLAGGGADTQYF. In nucleotides, the CDR3 is TGCGCCAGCAGCTTGGCAGGGGGCGGCGCAGATACGCAGTATTTT.

This clone was picked up one time. The chain couples TRBV5-1 to TRBJ2-2; D is unresolved. Germline V gives CDR1 SGHRS, CDR2 YFSETQ. The CDR3 is 13 amino acids. The V end lost 0 bases, the J end lost 4 bases, and 4 bases lay between the germline ends. Written as DNA, the CDR3 is TGCGCCAGCAGCTTGGATAGCACCGGGGAGCTGTTTTTT. It encodes CASSLDSTGELFF.

The V and J genes are TRBV6-5 and TRBJ2-6, with TRBD1 as a possible D gene (6 bases). Germline loops: CDR1 MNHEY, CDR2 SVGAGI. V was cut by 2 bases and J by 4 bases, with 9 bases left in between. The CDR3 sequence is 15 residues long. The DNA for the CDR3 is TGTGCCAGCAGTTACAGGACAGCGGGGGCCAACGTCCTGACTTTC. Amino acids: CASSYRTAGANVLTF.

The rearrangement links TRBV19 to TRBJ2-5; 8 nucleotides line up with TRBD2. The CDR3 is 12 amino acids. Germline trimming cut 4 bases from V and 7 bases from J; bases unmatched to any gene: 2. Germline assignment: CDR1 LNHDA and CDR2 SQIVND (reference sequence). The CDR3 protein is CASSTREGTQYF. CDR3 DNA: TGTGCCAGTAGTACCCGGGAGGGGACCCAGTACTTC.

A single count supports this clone. The chain couples TRBV14 to TRBJ1-2; tentative D call: TRBD1 (6 bases). V gave up 5 bases and J gave up 2 bases, with 9 bases separating them. The germline gives CDR1 SGHDN, CDR2 FVKESK. This CDR3 comprises 13 residues. CDR3 in amino acids: CASSEGQNYGYTF. The CDR3 DNA reads TGTGCCAGCAGCGAAGGACAGAACTATGGCTACACCTTC.

The chain carries TRBV27 and TRBJ2-5; D is unresolved. The CDR3 has 14 amino acids. V was shortened by 5 bases and J by 0 bases, with 10 bases between the two germline ends. Germline loops: CDR1 MNHEY, CDR2 SMNVEV (reference sequence). This CDR3 is CASSPPQNQETQYF. CDR3 nucleotides: TGTGCCAGCAGTCCCCCCCAGAACCAAGAGACCCAGTACTTC.

The chain carries TRBV9 and TRBJ2-1, with D unresolved. The CDR3 extends over 13 amino acids. Trimming removed 3 bases at V and 9 bases at J, with 13 bases between. CDR1 is SGDLS and CDR2 is YYNGEE in the germline V gene. The CDR3 sequence: CASSALASVEQFF. CDR3 coding DNA: TGTGCCAGCAGCGCACTTGCATCGGTTGAGCAGTTCTTC. Supplemented by reference TRBV9 and TRBJ2-1, the full variable domain reads DSGVTQTPKHLITATGQRVTLRCSPRSGDLSVYWYQQSLDQGLQFLIQYYNGEERAKGNILERFSAQQFPDLHSELNLSSLELGDSALYFCASSALASVEQFFGPGTRLTVL.

This clone has just one count. The J gene is TRBJ2-1, the V gene TRBV2, with 10 bases aligning to TRBD2. The J segment lost 5 bases and the V segment lost 4 bases, leaving 5 bases of the junction unmatched. The length of the CDR3 is 15 residues. From germline, CDR1 is SNHLY and CDR2 FYNNEI. CDR3 DNA: TGTGCCAGCAGTGTCGGGGGACTAGCGAACAATGAGCAGTTCTTC. Protein product: CASSVGGLANNEQFF.

V usage is TRBV15 and J usage is TRBJ1-2, with 7 bases identical to TRBD1. Germline lookup yields CDR1 LNHNV and CDR2 YYDKDF (reference sequence). The length of the CDR3 is 12 residues. The J segment lost 5 bases and the V segment lost 4 bases, leaving 1 base of the junction unmatched. The CDR3, as DNA: TGTGCCACCAGCACAGGGGGTTATGGCTACACCTTC. Protein sequence: CATSTGGYGYTF. Full variable domain (missing parts from reference TRBV15 and TRBJ1-2): DAMVIQNPRYQVTQFGKPVTLSCSQTLNHNVMYWYQQKSSQAPKLLFHYYDKDFNNEADTPDNFQSRRPNTSFCFLDIRSPGLGDTAMYLCATSTGGYGYTFGSGTRLTVV.

The gene calls are TRBV6-1 and TRBJ1-1; the match to TRBD1 covers 9 bases. CDR1 MNHNS and CDR2 SASEGT come from the germline V gene. After removal of 4 bases from V and 3 bases from J, the junction contained 3 bases not matched to a gene. The CDR3 totals 14 residues. The DNA for the CDR3 is TGTGCCAGCAGTGCCAACAGGGGGCACACTGAAGCTTTCTTT. Protein: CASSANRGHTEAFF.

The rearrangement joins TRBV5-6 to TRBJ2-3; 8 nucleotides align to TRBD2. The CDR3 is made up of 13 amino acids. After removal of 3 bases from V and 9 bases from J, the junction contained 6 bases not matched to a gene. CDR1 is SGHDT and CDR2 is YYEEEE in the germline V gene. CDR3 residues: CASSYITGGTQYF. The CDR3 DNA is TGTGCCAGCAGCTACATAACGGGAGGGACGCAGTATTTT.

CDR3 residues: CASSLSIRYGYTF. The DNA for the CDR3 is TGTGCCAGCAGTTTATCAATCCGTTATGGCTACACCTTC. V and J are TRBV27 and TRBJ1-2, with unresolved D. Deletions cut 0 bases from V and 5 bases from J, with 7 bases between. Germline CDR1 MNHEY, CDR2 SMNVEV (reference sequence). The CDR3 extends over 13 amino acids.